The rows below give T cell receptor beta chains drawn from one sample of a study of T-cell memory formation after mild COVID-19. One entry per CDR3 protein results from TCRdb running MiXCR on the 5' RACE reads. The table lists around 310,000 distinct CDR3 sequences, 15% to 20% of them singletons. Sequencing was done on a sample of PBMCs or a T cell subset sorted from them (not recorded which). The source of these receptors is a young man who had mild COVID-19 (a few samples of this study predate the infection). Cell type and time point are not known. Each CDR3 is given with its conserved first and last residue. The order of the fields is V gene, clone size, D gene, J gene, CDR3 protein, CDR3 DNA. The D gene is left open where the match is weak. The size field is filled for only some rows; it gives once, few, many or a size class.

v_gene: TRBV18; abundance: -; d_gene: TRBD2; j_gene: TRBJ2-5; CDR3aa: CASSPRSTAGGQETQYF; CDR3nt: TGTGCCAGCTCACCACGATCGACAGCGGGGGGCCAAGAGACCCAGTACTTC
v_gene: TRBV27; abundance: -; d_gene: -; j_gene: TRBJ2-1; CDR3aa: CASSSSPSYNEQFF; CDR3nt: TGTGCCAGCAGTAGCTCCCCATCCTACAATGAGCAGTTCTTC
v_gene: TRBV12-3/TRBV12-4; abundance: many; d_gene: TRBD1; j_gene: TRBJ2-4; CDR3aa: CASKAPTGGNAKNIQYF; CDR3nt: TGTGCCAGCAAGGCCCCCACAGGGGGTAACGCCAAAAACATTCAGTACTTC
v_gene: TRBV14; abundance: -; d_gene: -; j_gene: TRBJ1-3; CDR3aa: CASMGRRSGNTIYF; CDR3nt: TGTGCCAGCATGGGGAGGCGCTCTGGAAACACCATATATTTT
v_gene: TRBV18; abundance: once; d_gene: -; j_gene: TRBJ1-2; CDR3aa: CASSPGGHGYGYTF; CDR3nt: TGTGCCAGCTCACCAGGAGGACACGGCTATGGCTACACCTTC
v_gene: TRBV3-1; abundance: -; d_gene: -; j_gene: TRBJ2-2; CDR3aa: CASRRTTGDTGELFF; CDR3nt: TGTGCCAGCAGACGAACGACGGGGGACACCGGGGAGCTGTTTTTT
v_gene: TRBV7-6; abundance: -; d_gene: -; j_gene: TRBJ2-1; CDR3aa: CASSPNVLGNEQFF; CDR3nt: TGTGCCAGCAGCCCAAATGTTTTGGGCAATGAGCAGTTCTTC
v_gene: TRBV7-9; abundance: -; d_gene: -; j_gene: TRBJ1-1; CDR3aa: CASSSPGNAEAFF; CDR3nt: TGTGCCAGCAGCTCCCCAGGGAACGCTGAAGCTTTCTTT
v_gene: TRBV28; abundance: -; d_gene: -; j_gene: TRBJ2-3; CDR3aa: CASSILTDTQYF; CDR3nt: TGTGCCAGCAGTATCCTGACAGATACGCAGTATTTT
v_gene: TRBV6-4; abundance: -; d_gene: TRBD2; j_gene: TRBJ2-3; CDR3aa: CASRGLAGGLSGTQYF; CDR3nt: TGTGCCAGCAGGGGACTAGCGGGGGGTTTGAGTGGCACGCAGTATTTT
v_gene: TRBV5-1; abundance: -; d_gene: -; j_gene: TRBJ2-5; CDR3aa: CASSNGAEGETQYF; CDR3nt: TGCGCCAGCAGCAACGGGGCCGAGGGGGAGACCCAGTACTTC
v_gene: TRBV20-1; abundance: -; d_gene: TRBD1; j_gene: TRBJ1-2; CDR3aa: CSAWTGMGGYTF; CDR3nt: TGCAGTGCTTGGACAGGGATGGGTGGCTACACCTTC
v_gene: TRBV27; abundance: few; d_gene: -; j_gene: TRBJ1-1; CDR3aa: CASSSPPRTEAFF; CDR3nt: TGTGCCAGCAGTTCCCCTCCCCGGACTGAAGCTTTCTTT
v_gene: TRBV4-3; abundance: few; d_gene: -; j_gene: TRBJ2-3; CDR3aa: CASSPHYRVGTDTQYF; CDR3nt: TGCGCCAGCAGCCCTCACTACAGGGTCGGCACAGATACGCAGTATTTT
v_gene: TRBV25-1; abundance: -; d_gene: TRBD2; j_gene: TRBJ2-3; CDR3aa: CASSESLTSGGDTQYF; CDR3nt: TGTGCCAGCAGTGAATCCCTGACTAGCGGAGGAGATACGCAGTATTTT
v_gene: TRBV5-1; abundance: few; d_gene: -; j_gene: TRBJ1-2; CDR3aa: CASSPPWPDFGYTF; CDR3nt: TGCGCCAGCAGCCCCCCTTGGCCGGACTTTGGCTACACCTTC
v_gene: TRBV30; abundance: -; d_gene: -; j_gene: TRBJ2-5; CDR3aa: CAWSVLSQGTQYF; CDR3nt: TGTGCCTGGAGTGTACTCTCCCAAGGGACCCAGTACTTC
v_gene: TRBV4-2; abundance: -; d_gene: TRBD1; j_gene: TRBJ2-3; CDR3aa: CASSPRTGGSTDTQYF; CDR3nt: TGTGCCAGCAGCCCGCGGACAGGGGGAAGCACAGATACGCAGTATTTT
v_gene: TRBV7-2; abundance: -; d_gene: -; j_gene: TRBJ1-2; CDR3aa: CASSLHQEYGYTF; CDR3nt: TGTGCCAGCAGCTTACACCAGGAGTATGGCTACACCTTC
v_gene: TRBV2; abundance: few; d_gene: -; j_gene: TRBJ1-2; CDR3aa: CASSVLGGGYGYTF; CDR3nt: TGTGCCAGCAGTGTACTCGGGGGCGGGTATGGCTACACCTTC
v_gene: TRBV7-2; abundance: -; d_gene: -; j_gene: TRBJ2-1; CDR3aa: CASSLWGNTGGTYNEQFF; CDR3nt: TGTGCCAGCAGCTTATGGGGGAACACAGGCGGCACCTACAATGAGCAGTTCTTC
v_gene: TRBV12-3/TRBV12-4; abundance: many; d_gene: -; j_gene: TRBJ2-2; CDR3aa: CASSPGTNTGELFF; CDR3nt: TGTGCCAGCAGTCCGGGAACGAACACCGGGGAGCTGTTTTTT
v_gene: TRBV5-1; abundance: few; d_gene: -; j_gene: TRBJ1-2; CDR3aa: CASSFGRAYGYTF; CDR3nt: TGCGCCAGCAGCTTTGGCAGAGCCTATGGCTACACCTTC
v_gene: TRBV5-6; abundance: few; d_gene: -; j_gene: TRBJ1-4; CDR3aa: CASSSLGPTNEKLFF; CDR3nt: TGTGCCAGCAGCTCCCTCGGCCCAACTAATGAAAAACTGTTTTTT
v_gene: TRBV29-1; abundance: few; d_gene: TRBD1; j_gene: TRBJ2-1; CDR3aa: CSVPGTGVYNEQFF; CDR3nt: TGCAGCGTGCCCGGGACAGGGGTCTACAATGAGCAGTTCTTC
v_gene: TRBV19; abundance: -; d_gene: TRBD1; j_gene: TRBJ1-1; CDR3aa: CASSGDRRNTEAFF; CDR3nt: TGTGCCAGTAGTGGGGACAGGAGGAACACTGAAGCTTTCTTT
v_gene: TRBV6-6; abundance: -; d_gene: TRBD1; j_gene: TRBJ2-2; CDR3aa: CASTSQLPRTGSMNTGELFF; CDR3nt: TGTGCCAGCACCTCCCAGTTGCCCCGGACAGGGAGCATGAACACCGGGGAGCTGTTTTTT
v_gene: TRBV4-3; abundance: few; d_gene: -; j_gene: TRBJ2-3; CDR3aa: CASSRAAADTQYF; CDR3nt: TGCGCCAGCAGCCGGGCGGCGGCAGATACGCAGTATTTT
v_gene: TRBV6-1; abundance: -; d_gene: -; j_gene: TRBJ1-2; CDR3aa: CASGLDRGDYTF; CDR3nt: TGTGCCAGCGGCCTGGACCGGGGAGACTACACCTTC
v_gene: TRBV5-6; abundance: -; d_gene: -; j_gene: TRBJ2-2; CDR3aa: CASSLKEGGPTGELFF; CDR3nt: TGTGCCAGCAGCTTGAAAGAGGGGGGGCCGACCGGGGAGCTGTTTTTT
v_gene: TRBV4-1; abundance: few; d_gene: TRBD1; j_gene: TRBJ2-1; CDR3aa: CASSQDLGQGLGNEQFF; CDR3nt: TGCGCCAGCAGCCAAGATCTAGGACAGGGGTTGGGTAATGAGCAGTTCTTC
v_gene: TRBV7-2; abundance: few; d_gene: -; j_gene: TRBJ1-2; CDR3aa: CASRRLGAAHGYTF; CDR3nt: TGTGCCAGCAGGCGTCTGGGGGCAGCCCATGGCTACACCTTC
v_gene: TRBV20-1; abundance: -; d_gene: TRBD2; j_gene: TRBJ2-1; CDR3aa: CSARSGGANPFF; CDR3nt: TGCAGTGCTCGTAGCGGGGGGGCCAATCCGTTCTTC
v_gene: TRBV6-5; abundance: few; d_gene: TRBD2; j_gene: TRBJ2-7; CDR3aa: CASSLLAGDLYEQYF; CDR3nt: TGTGCCAGCAGTTTACTAGCGGGGGACCTATACGAGCAGTACTTC
v_gene: TRBV20-1; abundance: -; d_gene: -; j_gene: TRBJ2-7; CDR3aa: CSARKGYSYEQYF; CDR3nt: TGCAGTGCTAGAAAGGGCTACTCCTACGAGCAGTACTTC
v_gene: TRBV5-1; abundance: -; d_gene: TRBD1; j_gene: TRBJ1-1; CDR3aa: CASSLVEGGLTEAFF; CDR3nt: TGCGCCAGCAGCTTGGTAGAAGGGGGCTTGACTGAAGCTTTCTTT
v_gene: TRBV7-3; abundance: -; d_gene: -; j_gene: TRBJ2-1; CDR3aa: CASSSGGYYNEQFF; CDR3nt: TGTGCCAGCAGCTCCGGGGGCTACTACAATGAGCAGTTCTTC